The next 20 T cell receptor beta chains were all read from a single sample in a study of T cell changes during pregnancy in multiple sclerosis. Profiled with immunoSEQ multiplex PCR; TCRdb holds only in-frame clones, not every one. The sample has about 8,500 clones, about 90% seen once. Sequenced here: CD8+ T cells from peripheral blood mononuclear cells, sampled in the first trimester of pregnancy. The receptors derive from a female donor in good health, enrolled as a control in a pregnancy study.

This clone appeared a single time. The chain carries TRBV10-1 and TRBJ1-1; 8 bases are a match to TRBD1. Looked up from germline, CDR1 is WNHNN and CDR2 is SYGVQD (reference sequence). J gave up 3 bases and V 7 bases, and 22 bases lay outside the gene matches. The length of the CDR3 is 19 residues. The DNA of the CDR3 is TGCGCCAGCATTGGGGGGGCTACGGGACAGGACGTAAGGGACACTGAAGCTTTCTTT. Translation gives CASIGGATGQDVRDTEAFF.

Remarks on this clone: Given a much more abundant clone one base away, this may be a read error. Other DNA sequences in the same sample also yield this CDR3. V and J are TRBV21-1 and TRBJ2-5; the table's D call, TRBD2, has no DNA check behind it. TRBV21-1 is designated a pseudogene. The CDR3 contains 18 residues. DNA of the CDR3: TGTGCCAGCAGCAAATGGAGACTGGCGGAAAGGAGCCGGGAGACCCAGTACTTC. Its translation: CASSKWRLAERSRETQYF.

This chain links TRBV11-1 with TRBJ1-3; 7 bases are a match to TRBD1. CDR1 and CDR2 from the germline V gene are SGHAT and FQDESV (reference sequence). The CDR3 loop spans 19 amino acids. J lost 2 bases, V lost 2 bases, and 15 bases had no gene match. The CDR3 spells CASSLHRGPKSLAGNTIYF. CDR3 in DNA: TGTGCCAGCAGCTTACACAGGGGCCCGAAATCTCTGGCTGGAAACACCATATATTTT.

This clone showed up just a few times. The chain uses TRBV11-3 and TRBJ2-7, with D possibly matching TRBD2 (5 bases). Germline lookup yields CDR1 SGHNT and CDR2 YENEEA. The V and J ends lost 4 bases and 2 bases respectively, with 21 bases between them. This CDR3 region has 17 residues. CDR3 sequence reads: CASSSCLAKGVTYEQYF. The DNA of the CDR3 is TGTGCCAGCAGCTCCTGCCTAGCCAAGGGTGTAACCTACGAGCAGTACTTC.

The V call is TRBV27, the J call TRBJ1-5; D is unclear. Germline V gene data show CDR1 as MNHEY and CDR2 as SMNVEV (reference sequence). This CDR3 comprises 15 residues. V was clipped by 1 base and J by 0 bases, with 7 bases between them. The CDR3 is CASSLFYRSNQPQHF. The CDR3 region has the DNA TGTGCCAGCAGTTTATTCTATCGTAGCAATCAGCCCCAGCATTTT.

This rearrangement joins TRBV4-2 to TRBJ2-1, with TRBD2 as a possible D gene (6 bases). Germline V CDR1 and CDR2: LGHNA, YNFKEQ. Trimming left V 4 bases short and J 4 bases short, with 17 bases between. This CDR3 spans 16 amino acids. The CDR3 here is CASSRNTGTLYNEQFF. CDR3 DNA sequence: TGTGCCAGCAGCCGAAATACCGGGACTTTATACAATGAGCAGTTCTTC.

The CDR3 sequence: CSVGGLEDSYEQYF. The DNA of the CDR3 is TGCAGCGTTGGGGGACTAGAGGATTCCTACGAGCAGTACTTC. The rearrangement links TRBV29-1 to TRBJ2-7; 8 bases are shared with TRBD2. CDR3 length equals 14 residues. The V gene end was trimmed by 4 bases and the J gene end by 1 base; junction bases not matched to a gene: 6. Germline V gene lookup returns CDR1 SQVTM and CDR2 ANQGSEA.

The chain recombines TRBV27 with TRBJ1-1; TRBD1 might be the D (5 bases). With 1 base removed from V and 4 bases from J, the gap between germline ends came to 16 bases. This CDR3 contains 16 residues. Germline CDR1 MNHEY, CDR2 SMNVEV (reference sequence). CDR3 nucleotide sequence: TGTGCCAGCAGTTTATTGCTATCGGGGGGGACCACTGAAGCTTTCTTT. Amino acid sequence: CASSLLLSGGTTEAFF.

This rearrangement joins TRBV5-4 to TRBJ1-1; D is possibly TRBD1 (6 bases). CDR1 SGHNT and CDR2 YYREEE come from the germline V gene (reference sequence). V lost 4 bases to trimming and J lost 1 base, with 20 bases between them. The CDR3 is made up of 17 amino acids. CDR3 region: CASSGTIRDTQNTEAFF. The CDR3 DNA reads as TGTGCCAGCAGCGGGACGATCCGGGACACCCAGAACACTGAAGCTTTCTTT.

Points on this clone: This specimen includes other DNA sequences encoding the same CDR3. The V gene is TRBV27, the J gene TRBJ2-1; 10 bases fit TRBD2. Germline V CDR1 and CDR2: MNHEY, SMNVEV (reference sequence). This CDR3 has 14 residues. J lost 0 bases, V lost 8 bases, and 1 base had no gene match. As DNA, the CDR3 is TGTGCCAGCCGGACTAGCGGCTCCTACAATGAGCAGTTCTTC. Amino acids: CASRTSGSYNEQFF.

This clone was recorded once. The chain couples TRBV4-2 to TRBJ2-1, with 7 nucleotides matching TRBD2. Germline V CDR1 and CDR2: LGHNA, YNFKEQ. The ends lost 1 base at V and 7 bases at J; junction bases unmatched: 4. CDR3 length equals 14 residues. DNA of the CDR3: TGTGCCAGCAGCCAAGGGGGGGGGAGGAATGAGCAGTTCTTC. This translates into CASSQGGGRNEQFF.

V gene TRBV28 combines with J gene TRBJ1-1; unclear D gene. The V gene's germline CDR1 is MDHEN and CDR2 SYDVKM. The CDR3 is made up of 13 amino acids. Trimming removed 3 bases at V and 0 bases at J, with 5 bases between. As DNA, the CDR3 is TGTGCCAGCAGTTTTCGTATGAACACTGAAGCTTTCTTT. It codes for CASSFRMNTEAFF. The full variable domain, in which reference TRBV28 and TRBJ1-1 provide the parts outside the CDR3, is DVKVTQSSRYLVKRTGEKVFLECVQDMDHENMFWYRQDPGLGLRLIYFSYDVKMKEKGDIPEGYSVSREKKERFSLILESASTNQTSMYLCASSFRMNTEAFFGQGTRLTVV.

The CDR3 protein is CASSDAGAKNIQYF. DNA for the CDR3: TGCGCCAGCAGCGATGCGGGGGCCAAAAACATTCAGTACTTC. The chain recombines TRBV5-1 with TRBJ2-4, with D perhaps matching TRBD2 (6 bases). Germline V gene data show CDR1 as SGHRS and CDR2 as YFSETQ. Trimming removed 4 bases from V and 1 base from J, with 9 bases in between. The CDR3 is 14 amino acids. Full variable domain (rest looked up from reference TRBV5-1 and TRBJ2-4): KAGVTQTPRYLIKTRGQQVTLSCSPISGHRSVSWYQQTPGQGLQFLFEYFSETQRNKGNFPGRFSGRQFSNSRSEMNVSTLELGDSALYLCASSDAGAKNIQYFGAGTRLSVL.

The rearrangement links TRBV5-8 to TRBJ2-1, with 8 positions matching TRBD1. The V gene's germline CDR1 is SGHTS and CDR2 YDEGEE. CDR3 length equals 15 residues. Trimming cost V 0 bases and J 4 bases; bases outside gene matches: 3. The CDR3 sequence is CASSLEQGVYNEQFF. The CDR3 DNA follows: TGTGCCAGCAGCTTGGAACAGGGGGTTTACAATGAGCAGTTCTTC.

This clone has just a few counts. This chain connects TRBV6-1 to TRBJ2-1; a weak D match, TRBD2 (5 bases). Germline V gene lookup returns CDR1 MNHNS and CDR2 SASEGT. V lost 2 bases and J lost 6, with 11 bases in between. This CDR3 comprises 14 residues. CDR3 residues: CASSELHEGNEQFF. CDR3 sequence (DNA): TGTGCCAGCAGTGAACTCCACGAGGGCAATGAGCAGTTCTTC.

The rearrangement links TRBV5-1 to TRBJ2-7; 8 nucleotides align to TRBD1. Trimming removed 2 bases from V and 1 base from J; junction bases left unmatched: 5. Germline CDR1 and CDR2: SGHRS and YFSETQ. The length of the CDR3 is 15 residues. The CDR3 reads CASSLPGQESYEQYF. In nucleotides, the CDR3 is TGCGCCAGCAGCTTACCGGGACAGGAATCCTACGAGCAGTACTTC.

J is TRBJ1-1 and V is TRBV14; 9 positions agree with TRBD1. V shed 4 bases and J 1 base; nucleotides not matched to a gene: 7. Looked up from germline, CDR1 is SGHDN and CDR2 is FVKESK. The CDR3 covers 16 residues. The CDR3 nucleotides are TGTGCCAGCAGCCTGGCCCCGGGACAGGGGAACACTGAAGCTTTCTTT. This sequence encodes CASSLAPGQGNTEAFF.

The gene calls are TRBV7-3 and TRBJ2-1, with 9 nucleotides matching TRBD1. The CDR3 has 14 amino acids. Germline values: CDR1 SGHTA, CDR2 FQGTGA. V trimming: 5 bases; J trimming: 10 bases; junction bases outside the gene matches: 9. The CDR3 sequence: CASSTSGQGSEQFF. CDR3 sequence (DNA): TGTGCCAGCAGCACCTCTGGACAGGGGAGCGAGCAGTTCTTC.

The chain combines TRBV7-9 with TRBJ2-5; D may be TRBD1 (6 bases). The germline CDR1 and CDR2 sequences are SEHNR and FQNEAQ (reference sequence). V dropped 5 bases and J dropped 2 bases, with 12 bases sitting between them. CDR3 length: 14 amino acids. As DNA, the CDR3 is TGTGCCAGCAGCAATACAGGGCAGCAAGAGACCCAGTACTTC. Amino acids: CASSNTGQQETQYF. Variable domain in full (rest from reference TRBV7-9 and TRBJ2-5): DTGVSQNPRHKITKRGQNVTFRCDPISEHNRLYWYRQTLGQGPEFLTYFQNEAQLEKSRLLSDRFSAERPKGSFSTLEIQRTEQGDSAMYLCASSNTGQQETQYFGPGTRLLVL.

V usage is TRBV19 and J usage is TRBJ1-4; 9 bases line up with TRBD1. Germline V CDR1 and CDR2: LNHDA, SQIVND (reference sequence). The J segment lost 8 bases and the V segment lost 5 bases, leaving 9 bases of the junction unmatched. The CDR3 consists of 15 residues. In nucleotides, the CDR3 is TGTGCCAGTAGTGAAGAGGGGACAGGGAACGAAAAACTGTTTTTT. Protein: CASSEEGTGNEKLFF.